These 31 T cell receptor beta chains originate from one sample sequenced in a study of T cell responses to AZD1222 COVID-19 vaccine. Libraries were prepared by immunoSEQ multiplex PCR; TCRdb keeps only in-frame clonotypes and omits some of them. The sample has over 100,000 clones, roughly 89% seen once. This sample comprised peripheral blood, obtained on day 0 of AZD1222 vaccination. Receptors originate from an adult in good health.

This chain links TRBV3-1 (or the pseudogene TRBV3-2) with TRBJ2-3; D remains ambiguous. From germline, CDR1 is LGHDT and CDR2 YNNKEL (reference sequence). The CDR3 extends over 14 amino acids. V lost 0 bases and J 6 bases, leaving 10 bases between the germline ends. The CDR3 sequence: CASSQDPRSDTQYF. The CDR3 DNA sequence: TGTGCCAGCAGCCAAGATCCCAGAAGCGATACGCAGTATTTT.

The chain uses TRBV9 and TRBJ1-6; 8 bases are shared with TRBD1. Per germline, CDR1 SGDLS and CDR2 YYNGEE. CDR3 size: 13 residues. V shed 4 bases and J 8 bases; nucleotides not matched to a gene: 2. CDR3 bases: TGTGCCAGCAGCTTACAGGGGGATTCACCCCTCCACTTT. Its translation is CASSLQGDSPLHF.

This chain uses TRBV18 with TRBJ1-1, with 10 bases lining up with TRBD1. This CDR3 spans 15 amino acids. Trimming at V came to 5 bases and at J to 3 bases, leaving 6 bases not matched to a gene. CDR1 and CDR2 (germline): KGHSH, LQKENI. In DNA, the CDR3 is TGTGCCAGCTCAAAAACCGGGACAGGGGACACTGAAGCTTTCTTT. Translated: CASSKTGTGDTEAFF.

The chain joins TRBV9 to TRBJ1-2, with D tentatively TRBD1 (5 bases). The germline gives CDR1 SGDLS, CDR2 YYNGEE. V was trimmed by 0 bases and J by 8 bases, leaving 8 bases between them. The CDR3 is 12 amino acids. DNA for the CDR3: TGTGCCAGCAGCGTAGGACAGTACGGCTACACCTTC. Residues: CASSVGQYGYTF.

The rearrangement joins TRBV5-1 to TRBJ2-5, with D perhaps matching TRBD1 (6 bases). This CDR3 region has 15 residues. V shed 2 bases and J shed 2 bases, with 13 bases lying between them. Germline assignment: CDR1 SGHRS and CDR2 YFSETQ. The CDR3 is CASSFSWTAQETQYF. CDR3 bases: TGCGCCAGCAGCTTCTCCTGGACAGCACAAGAGACCCAGTACTTC.

CDR3 sequence (DNA): TGTGCCAGCAGCTTGGGACAGGGGGCGCATGGCTACACCTTC. Its translation is CASSLGQGAHGYTF. The V and J genes are TRBV5-5 and TRBJ1-2; 10 bases map to TRBD1. The ends lost 0 bases at V and 6 bases at J; junction bases unmatched: 2. CDR1 is SGHKS and CDR2 is YYEKEE in the germline V gene (reference sequence). This CDR3 is 14 amino acids long.

The rearrangement joins TRBV4-1 to TRBJ2-3, with TRBD2 matching 10 bases. The CDR3 has 17 amino acids. J lost 4 bases, V lost 4 bases, and 11 bases had no gene match. CDR1 and CDR2 (germline): MGHRA, YSYEKL. For the CDR3, the DNA is TGCGCCAGCAGCCCCCGGGCTAGCGGGAGTGTCGCAGATACGCAGTATTTT. This gives the protein CASSPRASGSVADTQYF.

This clone appeared once. J is TRBJ1-1 and V is TRBV14; D is ambiguous. Germline V gene data show CDR1 as SGHDN and CDR2 as FVKESK. This CDR3 has 11 residues. V lost 4 bases and J 7 bases, leaving 7 bases between the germline ends. DNA for the CDR3: TGTGCCAGCAGCCGACAAATTGAAGCTTTCTTT. Its translation is CASSRQIEAFF.

DNA for the CDR3: TGCGCCAGCAGCGGACCGAGCTCCTACGAGCAGTACTTC. Translation gives CASSGPSSYEQYF. The chain joins TRBV10-2 to TRBJ2-7; D not resolved. Deletions cut 6 bases from V and 0 bases from J, with 9 bases between. Germline loops: CDR1 WSHSY, CDR2 SAAADI. The CDR3 runs 13 residues.

The chain recombines TRBV5-1 with TRBJ2-7; D is unresolved. Trimming removed 0 bases at V and 3 bases at J, with 10 bases between. In germline, CDR1 is SGHRS, CDR2 YFSETQ. The CDR3 sequence is 14 residues long. CDR3: CASSLAVPSYEQYF. The CDR3 bases are TGCGCCAGCAGCTTGGCTGTTCCCAGCTACGAGCAGTACTTC.

This clone was observed once. This chain uses TRBV5-6 with TRBJ2-2, with 9 bases fitting TRBD2. The trim removed 4 bases at V and 5 bases at J, leaving 6 bases unmatched. The CDR3 sequence is 15 residues long. Germline values: CDR1 SGHDT, CDR2 YYEEEE. CDR3: CASSPLSGSTGELFF. In DNA form, the CDR3 reads TGTGCCAGCAGCCCCCTTAGCGGGAGTACCGGGGAGCTGTTTTTT.

This chain links TRBV28 with TRBJ1-2; 7 nucleotides agree with TRBD1. This CDR3 has 13 amino acids. The germline gives CDR1 MDHEN, CDR2 SYDVKM. V was clipped by 7 bases and J by 4 bases; unmatched bases: 6. CDR3 DNA sequence: TGTGCCAGCACGGAGGGGGCAGGCTATGGCTACACCTTC. Encoded protein: CASTEGAGYGYTF.

The DNA for the CDR3 is TGTGCCAGCAGCTCCCGGGACAGGGGGCGCGAGCAGTACTTC. It specifies CASSSRDRGREQYF. V usage is TRBV7-9 and J usage is TRBJ2-7, with 12 positions matching TRBD1. V lost 4 bases, J lost 6 bases, and 4 bases stayed unmatched. Germline V gives CDR1 SEHNR, CDR2 FQNEAQ (reference sequence). The CDR3 runs to 14 residues.

The gene calls are TRBV9 and TRBJ1-1; D possibly corresponds to TRBD1 (6 bases). V shed 2 bases and J shed 5 bases, with 10 bases lying between them. The CDR3 runs 13 residues. In germline, CDR1 is SGDLS, CDR2 YYNGEE. CDR3 residues: CASSVTDRTEAFF. The DNA of the CDR3 is TGTGCCAGCAGCGTCACCGACAGGACTGAAGCTTTCTTT.

This CDR3 reads CASSQGGPISGNTIYF. CDR3 in DNA: TGTGCCAGCAGCCAAGGGGGACCGATCTCTGGAAACACCATATATTTT. The genes are TRBV3-1 (or the pseudogene TRBV3-2) and TRBJ1-3; D possibly corresponds to TRBD1 (5 bases). Germline V CDR1 and CDR2: LGHDT, YNNKEL (reference sequence). The CDR3 sequence is 16 residues long. Trimming cost V 1 base and J 0 bases, with 10 bases left between them.

J is TRBJ2-3 and V is TRBV24-1; the D is unclear. The CDR3 contains 12 residues. Per the germline V gene, CDR1 is KGHDR and CDR2 is SFDVKD. Trimming left V 3 bases short and J 14 bases short, with 14 bases between. The CDR3 loop is CATSDTTKALYF. The CDR3 DNA follows: TGTGCCACCAGTGATACCACTAAAGCCTTGTATTTT.

This chain joins TRBV5-4 and TRBJ1-6, with a tentative D call TRBD1 (5 bases). The germline V and J ends were trimmed by 5 bases and 5 bases, with 11 bases remaining between them. This CDR3 spans 14 amino acids. CDR1 SGHNT and CDR2 YYREEE come from the germline V gene (reference sequence). The CDR3 here is CASSSPGHNSPLHF. For the CDR3, the DNA is TGTGCCAGCAGTTCTCCGGGACATAATTCACCCCTCCACTTT.

The chain links TRBV5-1 to TRBJ1-1, with 7 bases matching TRBD1. This CDR3 spans 16 amino acids. The J segment lost 0 bases and the V segment lost 2 bases, leaving 7 bases of the junction unmatched. CDR1 is SGHRS and CDR2 is YFSETQ in the germline V gene. The CDR3 sequence is CASSLLGGALNTEAFF. The CDR3 bases are TGCGCCAGCAGCTTATTAGGGGGCGCGTTGAACACTGAAGCTTTCTTT.

The V gene is TRBV18, the J gene TRBJ1-2; 10 bases line up with TRBD1. With V trimmed by 4 bases and J by 6 bases, 11 bases remained unmatched. CDR3 length: 16 amino acids. Germline V gives CDR1 KGHSH, CDR2 LQKENI. CDR3 bases: TGTGCCAGCTCACAGACCAAATCGGGACAGGGGAATGGCTACACCTTC. This sequence encodes CASSQTKSGQGNGYTF.

DNA for the CDR3: TGTGCCAGGGAGGGACAGGAGGGCGAGACCCAGTACTTC. Protein product: CAREGQEGETQYF. The chain couples TRBV2 to TRBJ2-5; 8 nucleotides agree with TRBD1. This CDR3 contains 13 residues. V trimming: 9 bases; J trimming: 5 bases; junction bases outside the gene matches: 8. The germline CDR1 and CDR2 sequences are SNHLY and FYNNEI.

V is TRBV12-3 or TRBV12-4 and J is TRBJ1-1; weak D call: TRBD1 (5 bases). This CDR3 comprises 13 residues. Trimming shortened V by 5 bases and J by 4 bases, and 11 bases separated the two germline ends. CDR3 coding DNA: TGTGCCAGCAGTGGTCGCGGGGGCACTGAAGCTTTCTTT. Translating gives CASSGRGGTEAFF.

For the CDR3, the DNA is TGCAGCGTTGGAGAGGGGGGCTCTGGGGCCAACGTCCTGACTTTC. This translates into CSVGEGGSGANVLTF. V gene TRBV29-1 combines with J gene TRBJ2-6; TRBD1 or TRBD2 may be the D gene (6 bases each). V was shortened by 4 bases and J by 0 bases, with 10 bases between the two germline ends. CDR3 size: 15 residues. Germline V lookup: CDR1 SQVTM, CDR2 ANQGSEA.

The chain uses TRBV2 and TRBJ2-7; D possibly corresponds to TRBD1 (6 bases). Deletions cut 7 bases from V and 7 bases from J, with 17 bases between. The CDR3 is made up of 13 amino acids. Per germline, CDR1 SNHLY and CDR2 FYNNEI. The CDR3 reads CASTVSGAGEQYF. The CDR3 bases are TGTGCCAGCACGGTGTCAGGGGCGGGTGAGCAGTACTTC.

The chain couples TRBV15 to TRBJ1-1; TRBD1 agrees at 7 bases. The V gene end was trimmed by 0 bases and the J gene end by 4 bases; junction bases not matched to a gene: 5. Germline V CDR1 and CDR2: LNHNV, YYDKDF (reference sequence). The CDR3 loop spans 15 amino acids. In DNA form, the CDR3 reads TGTGCCACCAGCAGAGATAAGGGGGCGGGCACTGAAGCTTTCTTT. Its protein product is CATSRDKGAGTEAFF.

V is TRBV5-4 and J is TRBJ1-3, with D unclear. In germline, CDR1 is SGHNT, CDR2 YYREEE (reference sequence). The CDR3 has 15 amino acids. V shed 1 base and J shed 0 bases, with 8 bases lying between them. The DNA for the CDR3 is TGTGCCAGCAGCTTGCCAGGCTACTCTGGAAACACCATATATTTT. Protein: CASSLPGYSGNTIYF.

This clone was detected only once. The rearrangement uses TRBV5-1 and TRBJ1-4, with D possibly TRBD1 on 5 matching bases. Germline V gives CDR1 SGHRS, CDR2 YFSETQ. The CDR3 is made up of 15 amino acids. Trimming cost V 6 bases and J 7 bases, with 19 bases left between them. In DNA form, the CDR3 reads TGCGCCAGCACCTTCGACGGGGGAGGAGGTGAAAAACTGTTTTTT. Its protein product is CASTFDGGGGEKLFF.

The chain couples TRBV11-2 to TRBJ2-1, with TRBD2 matching over 11 bases. CDR1 and CDR2 (germline): SGHAT, FQNNGV. J gave up 0 bases and V 5 bases, and 9 bases lay outside the gene matches. This CDR3 spans 18 amino acids. The CDR3 bases are TGTGCCAGCAGCCCCGGGGGGACTAGCGGTAGCTCCTACAATGAGCAGTTCTTC. Translation: CASSPGGTSGSSYNEQFF.

The CDR3 sequence: CASSWTGQFLVGPLHF. The CDR3 region has the DNA TGTGCCAGCAGTTGGACAGGACAATTTTTGGTTGGTCCCCTCCACTTT. This rearrangement joins TRBV28 to TRBJ1-6, with TRBD1 matching over 7 bases. Germline CDR1 is MDHEN and CDR2 is SYDVKM. CDR3 length: 16 residues. With 4 bases clipped from V and 13 bases from J, the junction kept 16 bases outside the gene matches.

This chain joins TRBV4-2 and TRBJ2-7, with D possibly being TRBD1 or TRBD2 (5 bases each). With 0 bases removed from V and 0 bases from J, the gap between germline ends came to 9 bases. Germline V gene lookup returns CDR1 LGHNA and CDR2 YNFKEQ. The CDR3 spans 15 residues. The CDR3 reads CASSQEMRGSYEQYF. DNA for the CDR3: TGTGCCAGCAGCCAAGAAATGAGGGGCTCCTACGAGCAGTACTTC.

The chain has TRBV5-1 and TRBJ1-1; a weak D match, TRBD1 (5 bases). V was trimmed by 0 bases and J by 3 bases, leaving 15 bases between them. CDR3 length: 16 residues. The V gene's germline CDR1 is SGHRS and CDR2 YFSETQ. The CDR3 protein is CASSLAPGGEDTEAFF. As DNA, the CDR3 is TGCGCCAGCAGCTTGGCCCCGGGGGGAGAGGACACTGAAGCTTTCTTT.

In DNA form, the CDR3 reads TGTGCCAGCAGTTACTCGACTAGCGGGAGCGAGCAGTACTTC. This sequence encodes CASSYSTSGSEQYF. V and J are TRBV6-6 and TRBJ2-7, with 12 bases matching TRBD2. The V gene end was trimmed by 0 bases and the J gene end by 6 bases; junction bases not matched to a gene: 0. Germline CDR1 and CDR2: MNHNY and SVGAGI (reference sequence). CDR3 size: 14 residues.